A selection of T cell receptor beta chains follows, all from one sample in a study of T cell repertoires in cytomegalovirus infection. Via MiXCR, TCRdb re-called the reads, giving one row per CDR3 protein. This repertoire shows more than 85,000 distinct CDR3 sequences, about 25% found once; its top ten account for approximately 40%. What was sequenced was CD8+ T cells from PBMCs. The source is a human donor in good health (CMV status not recorded). Some clones in this sample may be carry-over from other donors' samples. CDR3s include the opening cysteine and the closing phenylalanine or tryptophan. Fields, in order: J gene, V gene, clone size, D gene, CDR3 protein, CDR3 DNA. A D gene is named only where the DNA matches it firmly. A row's size may be missing; if present it is once, few, many or a size class.

j_gene: TRBJ2-1; v_gene: TRBV19; abundance: -; d_gene: -; CDR3aa: CASSRSTGSYNEQFF; CDR3nt: TGTGCCAGTAGTCGCTCAACAGGGAGCTACAATGAGCAGTTCTTC
j_gene: TRBJ2-4; v_gene: TRBV7-8; abundance: many; d_gene: -; CDR3aa: CASSLQVEQNIQYF; CDR3nt: TGTGCCAGCAGCTTGCAGGTGGAACAAAACATTCAGTACTTC
j_gene: TRBJ2-7; v_gene: TRBV7-8; abundance: many; d_gene: -; CDR3aa: CASSLGTATYEQYF; CDR3nt: TGTGCCAGCAGCTTAGGGACTGCAACCTACGAGCAGTACTTC
j_gene: TRBJ2-2; v_gene: TRBV7-2; abundance: -; d_gene: -; CDR3aa: CASSLSGLPGTGELFF; CDR3nt: TGTGCCAGCAGCTTAAGTGGGCTCCCGGGCACCGGGGAGCTGTTTTTT
j_gene: TRBJ1-1; v_gene: TRBV7-9; abundance: -; d_gene: -; CDR3aa: CASSFSAEAFF; CDR3nt: TGTGCCAGCAGCTTTTCGGCTGAAGCTTTCTTT
j_gene: TRBJ2-3; v_gene: TRBV28; abundance: many; d_gene: TRBD2; CDR3aa: CASSTLDSGGDTQYF; CDR3nt: TGTGCCAGCAGTACGTTGGATAGCGGGGGAGATACGCAGTATTTT
j_gene: TRBJ2-7; v_gene: TRBV7-9; abundance: few; d_gene: -; CDR3aa: CASSLIPSEREQYF; CDR3nt: TGTGCCAGCAGCTTAATCCCTAGCGAGAGAGAGCAGTACTTC
j_gene: TRBJ2-3; v_gene: TRBV7-9; abundance: -; d_gene: -; CDR3aa: CASSLTMADTQYF; CDR3nt: TGTGCCAGCAGCTTAACTATGGCCGATACGCAGTATTTT
j_gene: TRBJ2-5; v_gene: TRBV9; abundance: -; d_gene: -; CDR3aa: CASSVDSKIWETQYF; CDR3nt: TGTGCCAGCAGCGTAGACAGTAAGATTTGGGAGACCCAGTACTTC
j_gene: TRBJ1-5; v_gene: TRBV4-3; abundance: few; d_gene: TRBD1; CDR3aa: CASSPMTGSNQPQHF; CDR3nt: TGCGCCAGCAGCCCCATGACAGGGAGCAATCAGCCCCAGCATTTT
j_gene: TRBJ1-1; v_gene: TRBV29-1; abundance: -; d_gene: -; CDR3aa: CSVEEVGGTEAFF; CDR3nt: TGCAGCGTTGAGGAGGTGGGAGGCACTGAAGCTTTCTTT
j_gene: TRBJ2-5; v_gene: TRBV7-2; abundance: many; d_gene: TRBD1; CDR3aa: CASSYRDRAYYQETQYF; CDR3nt: TGTGCCAGCAGCTACCGGGACAGGGCCTACTACCAAGAGACCCAGTACTTC
j_gene: TRBJ2-7; v_gene: TRBV5-1; abundance: -; d_gene: -; CDR3aa: CASSFGQGSREQYF; CDR3nt: TGCGCCAGCAGCTTCGGTCAGGGCTCGCGGGAGCAGTACTTC
j_gene: TRBJ2-5; v_gene: TRBV28; abundance: -; d_gene: -; CDR3aa: CASSLGFLGGRDQETQYF; CDR3nt: TGTGCCAGCAGTTTGGGCTTTTTGGGGGGAAGGGACCAAGAGACCCAGTACTTC
j_gene: TRBJ1-5; v_gene: TRBV20-1; abundance: few; d_gene: -; CDR3aa: CSAAPYGARQPQHF; CDR3nt: TGCAGTGCCGCGCCTTATGGGGCGCGCCAGCCCCAGCATTTT
j_gene: TRBJ2-7; v_gene: TRBV2; abundance: few; d_gene: -; CDR3aa: CASTYGLNEQYF; CDR3nt: TGTGCCAGCACGTATGGGCTAAACGAGCAGTACTTC
j_gene: TRBJ2-3; v_gene: TRBV24-1; abundance: -; d_gene: -; CDR3aa: CATSDLGRNTDTQYF; CDR3nt: TGTGCCACCAGTGACCTGGGACGGAACACAGATACGCAGTATTTT
j_gene: TRBJ1-1; v_gene: TRBV4-3; abundance: -; d_gene: -; CDR3aa: CASSLSGIINTEAFF; CDR3nt: TGCGCCAGCAGCCTGTCCGGGATAATAAACACTGAAGCTTTCTTT
j_gene: TRBJ2-1; v_gene: TRBV28; abundance: -; d_gene: -; CDR3aa: CASKPGVNEQFF; CDR3nt: TGTGCCAGCAAACCAGGGGTCAATGAGCAGTTCTTC
j_gene: TRBJ1-1; v_gene: TRBV28; abundance: -; d_gene: -; CDR3aa: CASRLSGYEAFF; CDR3nt: TGTGCCAGCAGACTGTCGGGGTATGAAGCTTTCTTT
j_gene: TRBJ2-5; v_gene: TRBV5-1; abundance: few; d_gene: -; CDR3aa: CASCAGQNQETQYF; CDR3nt: TGCGCCAGCTGCGCGGGACAGAATCAAGAGACCCAGTACTTC
j_gene: TRBJ1-6; v_gene: TRBV7-9; abundance: -; d_gene: TRBD1; CDR3aa: CASSWDSNSPLHF; CDR3nt: TGTGCCAGCAGCTGGGACAGTAATTCACCCCTCCACTTT
j_gene: TRBJ1-1; v_gene: TRBV4-2; abundance: -; d_gene: TRBD1; CDR3aa: CASSQLDRVGAFF; CDR3nt: TGTGCCAGCAGCCAATTGGACAGGGTGGGAGCTTTCTTT
j_gene: TRBJ2-5; v_gene: TRBV7-8; abundance: -; d_gene: TRBD2; CDR3aa: CASSLVGAGGWQETQYF; CDR3nt: TGTGCCAGCAGCTTAGTGGGGGCGGGGGGGTGGCAAGAGACCCAGTACTTC
j_gene: TRBJ1-6; v_gene: TRBV27; abundance: -; d_gene: -; CDR3aa: CASSWPGSSPLHF; CDR3nt: TGTGCCAGCAGCTGGCCAGGGAGTTCACCCCTCCACTTT
j_gene: TRBJ2-7; v_gene: TRBV18; abundance: few; d_gene: -; CDR3aa: CASFQSGGRSYEQYF; CDR3nt: TGTGCCAGCTTCCAATCCGGGGGCCGCTCCTACGAGCAGTACTTC
j_gene: TRBJ2-5; v_gene: TRBV24-1; abundance: -; d_gene: -; CDR3aa: CATSESDSQETQYF; CDR3nt: TGTGCCACCAGTGAGTCGGACAGCCAAGAGACCCAGTACTTC
j_gene: TRBJ1-1; v_gene: TRBV4-1; abundance: -; d_gene: -; CDR3aa: CASSPADLNTEAFF; CDR3nt: TGCGCCAGCAGCCCCGCCGACCTGAACACTGAAGCTTTCTTT